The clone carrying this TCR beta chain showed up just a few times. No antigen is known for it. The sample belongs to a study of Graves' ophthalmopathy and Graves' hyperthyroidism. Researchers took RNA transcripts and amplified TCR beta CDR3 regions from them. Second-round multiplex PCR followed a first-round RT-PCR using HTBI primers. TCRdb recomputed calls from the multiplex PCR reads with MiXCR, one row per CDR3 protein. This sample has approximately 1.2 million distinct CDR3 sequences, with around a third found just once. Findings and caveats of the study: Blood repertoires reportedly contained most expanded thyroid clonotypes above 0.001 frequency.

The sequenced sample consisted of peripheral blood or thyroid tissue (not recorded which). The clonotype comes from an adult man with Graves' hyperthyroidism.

The CDR3 DNA follows: TGTGCCAGCAGCTTAACGGGCCGAGGGACCGGGGAGCTGTTTTTT. It codes for CASSLTGRGTGELFF. The chain combines TRBV7-3 with TRBJ2-2; D is perhaps TRBD2 (5 bases). In germline, CDR1 is SGHTA, CDR2 FQGTGA. The V gene lost 0 bases and the J gene lost 5 bases, with 10 bases spanning the gap. The CDR3 covers 15 residues. Full variable domain (remainder filled in from reference TRBV7-3 and TRBJ2-2): GAGVSQTPSNKVTEKGKYVELRCDPISGHTALYWYRQSLGQGPEFLIYFQGTGAADDSGLPNDRFFAVRPEGSVSTLKIQRTERGDSAVYLCASSLTGRGTGELFFGEGSRLTVL.